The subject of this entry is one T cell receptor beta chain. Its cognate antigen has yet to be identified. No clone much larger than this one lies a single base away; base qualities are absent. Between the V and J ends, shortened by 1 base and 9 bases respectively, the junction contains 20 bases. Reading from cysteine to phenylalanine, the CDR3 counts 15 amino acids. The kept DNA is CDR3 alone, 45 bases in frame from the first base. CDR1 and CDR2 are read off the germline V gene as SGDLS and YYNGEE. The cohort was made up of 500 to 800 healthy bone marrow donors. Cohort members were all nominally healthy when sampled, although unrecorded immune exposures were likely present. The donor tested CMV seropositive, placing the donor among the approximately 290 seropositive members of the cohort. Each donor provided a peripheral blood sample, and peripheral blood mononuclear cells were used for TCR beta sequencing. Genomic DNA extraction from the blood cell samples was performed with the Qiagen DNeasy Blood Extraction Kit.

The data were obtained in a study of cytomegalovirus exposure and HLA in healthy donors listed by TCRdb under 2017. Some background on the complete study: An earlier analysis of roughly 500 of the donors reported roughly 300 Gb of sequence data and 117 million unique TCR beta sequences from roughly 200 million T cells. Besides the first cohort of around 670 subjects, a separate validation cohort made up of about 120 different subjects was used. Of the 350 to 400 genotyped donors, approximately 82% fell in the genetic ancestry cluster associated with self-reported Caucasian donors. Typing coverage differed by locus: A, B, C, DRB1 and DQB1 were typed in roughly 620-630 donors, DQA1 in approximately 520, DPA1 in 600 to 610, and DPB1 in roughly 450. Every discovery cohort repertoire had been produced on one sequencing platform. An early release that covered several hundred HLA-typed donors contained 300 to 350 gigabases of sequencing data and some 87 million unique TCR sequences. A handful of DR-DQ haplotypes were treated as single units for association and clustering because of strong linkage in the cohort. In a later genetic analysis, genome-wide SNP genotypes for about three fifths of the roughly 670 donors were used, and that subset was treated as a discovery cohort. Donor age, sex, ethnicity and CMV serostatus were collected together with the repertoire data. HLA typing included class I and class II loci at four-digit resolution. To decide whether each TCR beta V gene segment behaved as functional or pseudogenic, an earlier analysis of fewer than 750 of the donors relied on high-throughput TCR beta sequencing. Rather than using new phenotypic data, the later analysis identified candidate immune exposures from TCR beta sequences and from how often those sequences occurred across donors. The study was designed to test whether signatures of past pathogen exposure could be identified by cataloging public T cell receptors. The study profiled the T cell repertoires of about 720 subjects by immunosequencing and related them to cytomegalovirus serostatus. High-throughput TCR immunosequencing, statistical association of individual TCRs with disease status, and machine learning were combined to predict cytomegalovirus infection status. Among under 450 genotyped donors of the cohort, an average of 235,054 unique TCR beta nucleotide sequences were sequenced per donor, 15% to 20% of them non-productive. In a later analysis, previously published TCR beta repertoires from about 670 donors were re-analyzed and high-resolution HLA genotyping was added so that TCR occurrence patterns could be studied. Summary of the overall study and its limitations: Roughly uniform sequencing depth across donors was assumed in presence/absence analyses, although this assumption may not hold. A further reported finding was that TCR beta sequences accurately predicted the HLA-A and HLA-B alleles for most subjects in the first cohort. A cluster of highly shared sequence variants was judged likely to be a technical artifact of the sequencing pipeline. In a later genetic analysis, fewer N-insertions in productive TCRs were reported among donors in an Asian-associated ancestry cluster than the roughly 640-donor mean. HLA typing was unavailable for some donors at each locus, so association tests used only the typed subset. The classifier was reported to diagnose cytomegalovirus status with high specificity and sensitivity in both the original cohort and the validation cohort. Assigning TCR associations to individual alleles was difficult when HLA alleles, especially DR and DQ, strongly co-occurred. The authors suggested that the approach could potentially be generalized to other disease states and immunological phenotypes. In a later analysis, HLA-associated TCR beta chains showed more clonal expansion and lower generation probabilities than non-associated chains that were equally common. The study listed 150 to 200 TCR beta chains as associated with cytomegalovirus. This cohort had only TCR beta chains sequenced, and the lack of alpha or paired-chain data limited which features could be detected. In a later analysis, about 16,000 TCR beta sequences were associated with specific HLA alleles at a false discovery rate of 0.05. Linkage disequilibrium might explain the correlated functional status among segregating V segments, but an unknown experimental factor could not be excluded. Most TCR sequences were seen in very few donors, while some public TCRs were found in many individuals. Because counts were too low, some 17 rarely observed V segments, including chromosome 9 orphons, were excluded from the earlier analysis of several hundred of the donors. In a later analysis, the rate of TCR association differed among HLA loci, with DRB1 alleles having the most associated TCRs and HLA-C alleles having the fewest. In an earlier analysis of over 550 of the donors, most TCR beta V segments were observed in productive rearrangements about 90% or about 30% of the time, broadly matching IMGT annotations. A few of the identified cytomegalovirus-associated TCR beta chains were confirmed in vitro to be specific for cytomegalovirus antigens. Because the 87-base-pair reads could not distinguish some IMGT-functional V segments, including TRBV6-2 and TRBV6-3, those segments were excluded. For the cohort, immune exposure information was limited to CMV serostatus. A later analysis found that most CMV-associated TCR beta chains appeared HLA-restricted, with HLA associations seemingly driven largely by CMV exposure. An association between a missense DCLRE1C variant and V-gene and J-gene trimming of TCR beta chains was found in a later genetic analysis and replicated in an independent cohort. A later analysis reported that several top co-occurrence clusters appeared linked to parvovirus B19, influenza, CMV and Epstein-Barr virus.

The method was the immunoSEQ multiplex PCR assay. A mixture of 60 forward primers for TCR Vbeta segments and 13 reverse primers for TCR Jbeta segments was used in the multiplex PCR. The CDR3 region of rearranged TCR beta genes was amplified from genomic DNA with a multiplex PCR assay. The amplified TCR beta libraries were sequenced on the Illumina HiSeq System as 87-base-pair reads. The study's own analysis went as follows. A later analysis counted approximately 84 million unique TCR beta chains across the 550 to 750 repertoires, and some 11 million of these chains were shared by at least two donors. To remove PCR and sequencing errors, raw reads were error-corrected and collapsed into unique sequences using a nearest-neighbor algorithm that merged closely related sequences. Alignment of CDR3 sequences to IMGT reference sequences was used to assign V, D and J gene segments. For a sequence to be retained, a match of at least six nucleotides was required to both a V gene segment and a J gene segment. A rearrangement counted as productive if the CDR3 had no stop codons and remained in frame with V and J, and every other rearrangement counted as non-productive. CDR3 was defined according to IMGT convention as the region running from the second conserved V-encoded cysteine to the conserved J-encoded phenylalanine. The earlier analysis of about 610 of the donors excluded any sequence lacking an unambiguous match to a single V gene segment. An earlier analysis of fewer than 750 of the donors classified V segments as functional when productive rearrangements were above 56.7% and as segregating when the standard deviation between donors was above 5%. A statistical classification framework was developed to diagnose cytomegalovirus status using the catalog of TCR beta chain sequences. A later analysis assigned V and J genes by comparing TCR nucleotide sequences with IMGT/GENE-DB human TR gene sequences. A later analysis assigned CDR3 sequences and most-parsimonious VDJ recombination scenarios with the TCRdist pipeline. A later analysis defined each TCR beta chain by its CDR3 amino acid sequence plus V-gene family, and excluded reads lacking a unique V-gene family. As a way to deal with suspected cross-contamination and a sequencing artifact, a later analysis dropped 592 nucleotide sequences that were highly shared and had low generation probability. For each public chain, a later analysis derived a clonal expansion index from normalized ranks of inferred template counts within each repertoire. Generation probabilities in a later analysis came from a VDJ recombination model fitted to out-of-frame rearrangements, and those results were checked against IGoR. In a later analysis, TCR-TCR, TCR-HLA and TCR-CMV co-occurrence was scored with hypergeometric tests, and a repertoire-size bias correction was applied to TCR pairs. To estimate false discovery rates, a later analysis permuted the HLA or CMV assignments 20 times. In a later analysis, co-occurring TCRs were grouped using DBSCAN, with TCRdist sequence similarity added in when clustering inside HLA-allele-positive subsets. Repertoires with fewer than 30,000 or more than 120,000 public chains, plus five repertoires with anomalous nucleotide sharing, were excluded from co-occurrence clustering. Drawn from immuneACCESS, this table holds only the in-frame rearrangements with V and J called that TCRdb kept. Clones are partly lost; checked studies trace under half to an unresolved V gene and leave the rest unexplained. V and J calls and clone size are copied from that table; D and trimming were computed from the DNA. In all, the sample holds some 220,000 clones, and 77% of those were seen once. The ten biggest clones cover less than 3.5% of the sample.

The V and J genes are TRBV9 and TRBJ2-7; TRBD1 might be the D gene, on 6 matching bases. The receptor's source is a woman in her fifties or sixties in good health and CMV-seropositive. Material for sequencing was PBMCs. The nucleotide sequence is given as TGTGCCAGCAGCGTAAACCGCGACCAACAGGGATTGCAGTACTTC. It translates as CASSVNRDQQGLQYF.